This passage covers 15 T cell receptor beta chains from one sample sequenced in a study of blood T cell repertoires in COVID-19. TCRdb's copy holds only in-frame clones and misses some; the assay was immunoSEQ multiplex PCR. The sample has tens of thousands of clones; 86% are singletons. The sample comprised peripheral blood. The receptors were sampled from a human donor in a cohort sampled during active COVID-19.

CDR3 loop: CASSLEGVNQPQHF. DNA for the CDR3: TGTGCCAGCAGCCTCGAGGGGGTCAATCAGCCCCAGCATTTT. The chain uses TRBV7-2 and TRBJ1-5; D is possibly TRBD1 (6 bases). Germline V lookup: CDR1 SGHTA, CDR2 FQGNSA. Deletions cut 5 bases from V and 3 bases from J, with 11 bases between. The CDR3 has 14 residues.

This chain connects TRBV6-5 to TRBJ1-2; D remains unclear. Trimming shortened V by 0 bases and J by 5 bases, and 16 bases separated the two germline ends. Per germline, CDR1 MNHEY and CDR2 SVGAGI. The CDR3 has 16 residues. The CDR3 DNA sequence: TGTGCCAGCAGTTACTCCCTAACCGTAATCGGGTATGGCTACACCTTC. Its translation: CASSYSLTVIGYGYTF.

V gene TRBV7-2 combines with J gene TRBJ1-4; 7 bases are a match to TRBD1. V lost 4 bases, J lost 2 bases, and 4 bases stayed unmatched. The CDR3 contains 15 residues. Germline-derived CDR1 and CDR2 are SGHTA and FQGNSA. CDR3 sequence reads: CASSSDRATNEKLFF. As DNA, the CDR3 is TGTGCCAGCAGCTCCGACAGGGCCACTAATGAAAAACTGTTTTTT.

The chain uses TRBV7-6 and TRBJ2-1, with TRBD1 as a possible D gene (6 bases). V was cut by 3 bases and J by 2 bases, with 8 bases left in between. CDR3 length equals 14 residues. Germline CDR1 is SGHVS and CDR2 is FNYEAQ. The CDR3 DNA reads TGTGCCAGCAGCTTCGCAGGGGCCTACAATGAGCAGTTCTTC. The encoded protein is CASSFAGAYNEQFF.

The CDR3 DNA follows: TGTGCCATCACCCTCGGGGGACAGGGGGGGATCTACGAGCAGTACTTC. The encoded protein is CAITLGGQGGIYEQYF. The chain carries TRBV10-3 and TRBJ2-7; 11 nucleotides align to TRBD1. V lost 7 bases and J lost 3; bases outside the gene matches: 11. The germline V gene encodes CDR1 ENHRY and CDR2 SYGVKD. CDR3 length equals 16 residues.

The chain uses TRBV5-8 and TRBJ2-2; 7 bases are a match to TRBD1. Trimming took 5 bases from V and 1 from J; bases not matched to a gene: 17. There are 19 residues in the CDR3. CDR1 is SGHTS and CDR2 is YDEGEE in the germline V gene. The CDR3 is CASSPGTETYSWNTGELFF. For the CDR3, the DNA is TGTGCCAGCAGTCCCGGGACAGAGACCTATTCGTGGAACACCGGGGAGCTGTTTTTT.

The V call is TRBV29-1, the J call TRBJ1-1, with D uncertain. V was cut by 6 bases and J by 2 bases, with 10 bases left in between. The CDR3 runs 12 residues. From germline, CDR1 is SQVTM and CDR2 ANQGSEA. The CDR3 DNA reads TGCAGCGTCGGTAGTCCTAACACTGAAGCTTTCTTT. It encodes CSVGSPNTEAFF.

Regarding this clone: One end of the junction varies from germline; a read error may be responsible. The genes are TRBV14 and TRBJ2-2; TRBD1 matches 11 bases. The CDR3 is 17 amino acids. Germline CDR1 and CDR2: SGHDN and FVKESK. The chain's CDR3 is CASRQDRGQGDTGELFF. CDR3 sequence (DNA): TGTGCCAGCAGACAAGATAGGGGACAGGGGGACACCGGGGAGCTGTTTTTT.

This clone has a single count. Other DNA sequences in the sample encode the same CDR3. The chain is built from TRBV6-1 and TRBJ1-2; D not resolved. CDR1 is MNHNS and CDR2 is SASEGT in the germline V gene. This CDR3 has 14 amino acids. V gave up 3 bases and J gave up 3 bases, with 11 bases separating them. CDR3 protein: CASSEDRGYYGYTF. The CDR3, as DNA: TGTGCCAGCAGTGAGGATCGCGGATACTATGGCTACACCTTC.

This clone occurred once. The gene calls are TRBV9 and TRBJ1-4; D unresolved. V lost 4 bases and J 0 bases, leaving 13 bases between the germline ends. The length of the CDR3 is 16 residues. CDR1 SGDLS and CDR2 YYNGEE come from the germline V gene. CDR3: CASSPQAVATNEKLFF. The CDR3 nucleotides are TGTGCCAGCAGCCCGCAGGCAGTTGCAACTAATGAAAAACTGTTTTTT.

The chain employs TRBV7-2 and TRBJ2-3; TRBD2 matches at 11 bases. The germline CDR1 and CDR2 sequences are SGHTA and FQGNSA. Unmatched junction bases numbered 8, after V lost 4 bases and J lost 2 bases. The CDR3 consists of 17 residues. The CDR3 loop is CASSSIGLAGLTDTQYF. The CDR3 DNA reads TGTGCCAGCAGCTCTATCGGACTAGCGGGTCTCACAGATACGCAGTATTTT.

The chain employs TRBV11-2 and TRBJ1-2; a weak D match, TRBD1 (6 bases). This CDR3 is 15 amino acids long. CDR1 SGHAT and CDR2 FQNNGV come from the germline V gene. V was clipped by 4 bases and J by 6 bases, with 18 bases between them. CDR3 sequence: CASSSSDNTGNGYTF. The DNA of the CDR3 is TGTGCCAGCAGCTCAAGCGACAATACAGGGAATGGCTACACCTTC.

The chain is built from TRBV7-3 and TRBJ2-1; D possibly corresponds to TRBD2 (7 bases). V shed 3 bases and J shed 9 bases, with 12 bases lying between them. CDR1 is SGHTA, CDR2 FQGTGA, per germline. The CDR3 totals 13 residues. CDR3 loop: CASSFGGLSEQFF. CDR3 nucleotide sequence: TGTGCCAGCAGCTTCGGGGGGCTGAGTGAGCAGTTCTTC.

This clone was observed a handful of times. J is TRBJ2-3 and V is TRBV7-8; TRBD2 matches 9 bases. There are 14 residues in the CDR3. V trimming: 5 bases; J trimming: 6 bases; junction bases outside the gene matches: 6. Germline V CDR1 and CDR2: SGHVS, FQNEAQ. CDR3 sequence reads: CASSLLAGTDTQYF. The CDR3, as DNA: TGTGCCAGCAGCCTCCTAGCGGGAACCGATACGCAGTATTTT.

This clone has just one count. The chain recombines TRBV4-3 with TRBJ2-1; the match to TRBD2 covers 7 bases. Trimming removed 0 bases from V and 4 bases from J; junction bases left unmatched: 6. This CDR3 spans 16 amino acids. The germline V gene has CDR1 LGHNA and CDR2 YSLEER. CDR3 in amino acids: CASSQDLAGVYNEQFF. CDR3 bases: TGCGCCAGCAGCCAAGATCTGGCGGGGGTTTACAATGAGCAGTTCTTC.